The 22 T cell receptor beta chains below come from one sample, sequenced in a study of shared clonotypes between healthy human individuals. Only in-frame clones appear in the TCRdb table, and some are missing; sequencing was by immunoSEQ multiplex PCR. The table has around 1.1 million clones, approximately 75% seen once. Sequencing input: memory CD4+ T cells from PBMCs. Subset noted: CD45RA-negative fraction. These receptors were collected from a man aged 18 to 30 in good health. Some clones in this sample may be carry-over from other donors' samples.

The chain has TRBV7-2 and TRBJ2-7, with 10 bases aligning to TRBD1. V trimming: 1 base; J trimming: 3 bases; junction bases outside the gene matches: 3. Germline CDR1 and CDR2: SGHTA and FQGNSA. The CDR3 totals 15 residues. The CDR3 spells CASSLDRTGGYEQYF. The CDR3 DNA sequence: TGTGCCAGCAGCTTAGACAGGACAGGGGGCTACGAGCAGTACTTC.

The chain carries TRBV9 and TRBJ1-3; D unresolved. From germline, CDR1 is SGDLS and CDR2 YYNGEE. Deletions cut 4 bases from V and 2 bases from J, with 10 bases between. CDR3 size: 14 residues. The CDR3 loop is CASSTSGPGNTIYF. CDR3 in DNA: TGTGCCAGCAGCACTTCGGGCCCTGGAAACACCATATATTTT.

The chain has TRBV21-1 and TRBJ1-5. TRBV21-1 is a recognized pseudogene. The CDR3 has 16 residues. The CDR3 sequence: CASSKGGGYSNQPQHF. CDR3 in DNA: TGTGCCAGCAGCAAAGGAGGAGGGTATAGCAATCAGCCCCAGCATTTT.

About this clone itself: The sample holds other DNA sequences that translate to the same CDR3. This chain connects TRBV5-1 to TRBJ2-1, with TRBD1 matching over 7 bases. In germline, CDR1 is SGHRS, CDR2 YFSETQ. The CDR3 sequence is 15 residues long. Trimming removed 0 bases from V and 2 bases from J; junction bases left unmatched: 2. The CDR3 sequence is CASSLGQGPYNEQFF. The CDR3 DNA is TGCGCCAGCAGCTTGGGACAGGGCCCCTACAATGAGCAGTTCTTC. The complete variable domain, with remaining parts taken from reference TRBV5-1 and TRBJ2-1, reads KAGVTQTPRYLIKTRGQQVTLSCSPISGHRSVSWYQQTPGQGLQFLFEYFSETQRNKGNFPGRFSGRQFSNSRSEMNVSTLELGDSALYLCASSLGQGPYNEQFFGPGTRLTVL.

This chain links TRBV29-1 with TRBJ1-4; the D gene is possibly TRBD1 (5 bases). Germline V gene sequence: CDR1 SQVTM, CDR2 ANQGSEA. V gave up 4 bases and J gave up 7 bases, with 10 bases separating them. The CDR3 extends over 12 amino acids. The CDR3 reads CSVVGVSEKLFF. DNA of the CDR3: TGCAGCGTTGTAGGGGTGTCTGAAAAACTGTTTTTT.

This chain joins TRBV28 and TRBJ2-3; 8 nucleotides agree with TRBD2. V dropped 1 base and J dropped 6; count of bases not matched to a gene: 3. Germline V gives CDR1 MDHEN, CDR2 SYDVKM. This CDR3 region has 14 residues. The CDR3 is CASSLSREGDTQYF. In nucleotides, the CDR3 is TGTGCCAGCAGTTTATCTCGGGAGGGGGATACGCAGTATTTT.

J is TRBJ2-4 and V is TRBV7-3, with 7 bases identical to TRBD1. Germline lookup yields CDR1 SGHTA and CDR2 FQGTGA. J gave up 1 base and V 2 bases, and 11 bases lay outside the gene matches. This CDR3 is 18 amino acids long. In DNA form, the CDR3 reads TGTGCCAGCAGCTTAGACCTCGTAGGACAGGTCGCCAAAAACATTCAGTACTTC. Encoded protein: CASSLDLVGQVAKNIQYF.

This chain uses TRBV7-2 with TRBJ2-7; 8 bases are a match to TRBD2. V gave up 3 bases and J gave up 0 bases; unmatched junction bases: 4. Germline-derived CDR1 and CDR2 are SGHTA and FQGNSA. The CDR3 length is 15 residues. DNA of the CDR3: TGTGCCAGCAGCTTTCGAAGCGGGAGCTCCTACGAGCAGTACTTC. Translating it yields CASSFRSGSSYEQYF.

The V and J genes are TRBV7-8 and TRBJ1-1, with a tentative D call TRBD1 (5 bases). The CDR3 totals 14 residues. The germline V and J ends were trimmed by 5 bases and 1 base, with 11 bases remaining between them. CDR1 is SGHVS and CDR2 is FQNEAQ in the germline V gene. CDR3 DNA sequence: TGTGCCAGCAGCATAGGGACGGGGAACACTGAAGCTTTCTTT. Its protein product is CASSIGTGNTEAFF.

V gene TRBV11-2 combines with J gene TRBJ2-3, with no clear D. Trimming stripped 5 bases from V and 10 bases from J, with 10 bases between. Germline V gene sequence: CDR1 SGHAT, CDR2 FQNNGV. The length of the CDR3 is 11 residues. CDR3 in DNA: TGTGCCAGCAGCCCCGGCGTTGCGCAGTATTTT. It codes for CASSPGVAQYF.

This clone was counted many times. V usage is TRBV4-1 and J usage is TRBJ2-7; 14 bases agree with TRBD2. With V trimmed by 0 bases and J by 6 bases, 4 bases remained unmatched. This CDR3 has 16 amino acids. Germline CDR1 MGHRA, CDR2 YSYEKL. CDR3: CASSQEGTSGSIEQYF. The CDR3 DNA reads TGCGCCAGCAGCCAAGAAGGGACTAGCGGGAGTATCGAGCAGTACTTC.

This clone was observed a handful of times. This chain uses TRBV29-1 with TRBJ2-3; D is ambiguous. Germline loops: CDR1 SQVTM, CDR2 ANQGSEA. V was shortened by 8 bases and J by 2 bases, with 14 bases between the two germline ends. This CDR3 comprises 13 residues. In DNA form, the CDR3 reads TGCAGCACTCGGGCCCTTTACACAGATACGCAGTATTTT. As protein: CSTRALYTDTQYF.

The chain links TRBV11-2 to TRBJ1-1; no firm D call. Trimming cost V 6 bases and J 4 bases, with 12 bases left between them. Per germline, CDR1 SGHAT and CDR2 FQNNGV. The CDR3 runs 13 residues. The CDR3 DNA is TGTGCCAGCAGACCGGGAACGGCCACTGAAGCTTTCTTT. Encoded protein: CASRPGTATEAFF.

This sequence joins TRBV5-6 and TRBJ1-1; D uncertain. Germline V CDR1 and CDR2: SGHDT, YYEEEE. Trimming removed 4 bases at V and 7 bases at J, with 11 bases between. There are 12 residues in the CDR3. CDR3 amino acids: CASSLATSEAFF. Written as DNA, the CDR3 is TGTGCCAGCAGCCTCGCGACGAGTGAAGCTTTCTTT. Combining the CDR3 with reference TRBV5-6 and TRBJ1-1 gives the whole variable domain DAGVTQSPTHLIKTRGQQVTLRCSPKSGHDTVSWYQQALGQGPQFIFQYYEEEERQRGNFPDRFSGHQFPNYSSELNVNALLLGDSALYLCASSLATSEAFFGQGTRLTVV.

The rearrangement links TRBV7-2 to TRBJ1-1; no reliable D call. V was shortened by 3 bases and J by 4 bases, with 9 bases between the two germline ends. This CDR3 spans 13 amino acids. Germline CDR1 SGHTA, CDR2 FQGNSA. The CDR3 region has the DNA TGTGCCAGCAGCTTCGTAGTTATCACTGAAGCTTTCTTT. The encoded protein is CASSFVVITEAFF.

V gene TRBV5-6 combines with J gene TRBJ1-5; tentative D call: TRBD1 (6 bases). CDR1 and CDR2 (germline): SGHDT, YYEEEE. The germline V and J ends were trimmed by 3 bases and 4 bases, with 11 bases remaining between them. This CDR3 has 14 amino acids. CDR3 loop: CASSYGQLNQPQHF. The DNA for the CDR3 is TGTGCCAGCAGCTACGGACAGCTTAATCAGCCCCAGCATTTT. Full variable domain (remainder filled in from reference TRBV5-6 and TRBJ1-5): DAGVTQSPTHLIKTRGQQVTLRCSPKSGHDTVSWYQQALGQGPQFIFQYYEEEERQRGNFPDRFSGHQFPNYSSELNVNALLLGDSALYLCASSYGQLNQPQHFGDGTRLSIL.

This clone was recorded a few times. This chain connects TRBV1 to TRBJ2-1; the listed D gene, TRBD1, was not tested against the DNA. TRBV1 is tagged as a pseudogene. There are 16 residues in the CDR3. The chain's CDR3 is CTSSLKRQGRVNEQFF. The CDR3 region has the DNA TGCACCAGCAGCCTCAAGAGGCAGGGCCGGGTCAATGAGCAGTTCTTC.

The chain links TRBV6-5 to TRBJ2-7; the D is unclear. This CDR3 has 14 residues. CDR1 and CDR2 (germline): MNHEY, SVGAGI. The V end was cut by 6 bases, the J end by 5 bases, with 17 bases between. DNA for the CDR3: TGTGCCAGCAGCCCTTCCCCGTACCCGCACGAGCAGTACTTC. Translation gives CASSPSPYPHEQYF.

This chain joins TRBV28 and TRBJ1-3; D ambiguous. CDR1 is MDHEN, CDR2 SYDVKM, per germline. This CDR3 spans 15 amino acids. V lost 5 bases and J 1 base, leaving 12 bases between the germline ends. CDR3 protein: CASSRPPGSGNTIYF. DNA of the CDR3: TGTGCCAGCAGTCGTCCCCCGGGATCTGGAAACACCATATATTTT. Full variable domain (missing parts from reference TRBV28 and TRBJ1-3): DVKVTQSSRYLVKRTGEKVFLECVQDMDHENMFWYRQDPGLGLRLIYFSYDVKMKEKGDIPEGYSVSREKKERFSLILESASTNQTSMYLCASSRPPGSGNTIYFGEGSWLTVV.

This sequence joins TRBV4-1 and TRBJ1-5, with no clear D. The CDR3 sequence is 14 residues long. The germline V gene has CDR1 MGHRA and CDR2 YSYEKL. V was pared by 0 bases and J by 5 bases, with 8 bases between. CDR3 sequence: CASSQDGRDQPQHF. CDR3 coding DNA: TGCGCCAGCAGCCAAGATGGCCGGGATCAGCCCCAGCATTTT.

CDR3 DNA sequence: TGCGCCAGCAGCATAACAGGGGTGGGGAATCAGCCCCAGCATTTT. Translation gives CASSITGVGNQPQHF. The chain combines TRBV5-1 with TRBJ1-5, with 7 bases aligning to TRBD1. Germline lookup yields CDR1 SGHRS and CDR2 YFSETQ. V shed 4 bases, J shed 4 bases, and the junction held 8 bases outside the gene matches. This CDR3 comprises 15 residues.

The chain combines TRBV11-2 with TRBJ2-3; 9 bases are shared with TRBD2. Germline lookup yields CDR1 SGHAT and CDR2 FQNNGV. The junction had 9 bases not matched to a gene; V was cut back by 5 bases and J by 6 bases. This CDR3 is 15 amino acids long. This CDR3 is CASSDGLAGMDTQYF. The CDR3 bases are TGTGCCAGCAGCGACGGGCTAGCGGGAATGGATACGCAGTATTTT.